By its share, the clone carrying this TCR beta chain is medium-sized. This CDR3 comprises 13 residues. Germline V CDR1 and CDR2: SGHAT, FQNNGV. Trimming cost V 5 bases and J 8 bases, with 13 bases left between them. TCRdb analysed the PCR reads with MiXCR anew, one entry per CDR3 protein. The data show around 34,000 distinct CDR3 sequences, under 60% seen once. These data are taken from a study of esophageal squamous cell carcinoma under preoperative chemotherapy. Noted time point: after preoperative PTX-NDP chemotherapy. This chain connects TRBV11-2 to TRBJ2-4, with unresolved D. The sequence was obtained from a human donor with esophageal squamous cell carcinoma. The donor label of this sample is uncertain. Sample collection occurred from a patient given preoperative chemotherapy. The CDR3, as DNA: TGTGCCAGCAGCGCGGAGATGTCAGACATTCAGTACTTC. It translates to CASSAEMSDIQYF.